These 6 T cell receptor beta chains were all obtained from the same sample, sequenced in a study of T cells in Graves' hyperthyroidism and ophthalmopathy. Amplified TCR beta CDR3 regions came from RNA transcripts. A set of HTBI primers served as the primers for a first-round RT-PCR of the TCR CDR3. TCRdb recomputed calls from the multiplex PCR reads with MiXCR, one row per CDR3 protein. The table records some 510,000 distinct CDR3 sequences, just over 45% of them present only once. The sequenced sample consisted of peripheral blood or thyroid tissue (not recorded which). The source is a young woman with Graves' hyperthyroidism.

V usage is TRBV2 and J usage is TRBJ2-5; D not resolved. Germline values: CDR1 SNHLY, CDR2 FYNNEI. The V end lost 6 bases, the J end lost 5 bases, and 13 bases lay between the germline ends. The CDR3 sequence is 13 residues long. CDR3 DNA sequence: TGTGCCAGCAGCGAAAGACGGGTGGAGACCCAGTACTTC. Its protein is CASSERRVETQYF.

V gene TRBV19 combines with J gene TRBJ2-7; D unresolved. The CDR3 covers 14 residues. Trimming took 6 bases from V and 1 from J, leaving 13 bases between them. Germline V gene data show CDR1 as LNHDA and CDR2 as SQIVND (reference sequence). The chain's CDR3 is CASRDGPASYEQYF. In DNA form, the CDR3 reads TGTGCCAGTAGGGACGGCCCCGCATCCTACGAGCAGTACTTC.

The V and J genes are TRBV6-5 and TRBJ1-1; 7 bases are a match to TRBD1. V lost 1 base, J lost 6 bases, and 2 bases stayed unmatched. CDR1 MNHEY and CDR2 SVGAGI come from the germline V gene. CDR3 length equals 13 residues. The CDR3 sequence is CASSYYRGSEAFF. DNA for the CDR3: TGTGCCAGCAGTTACTACAGGGGATCTGAAGCTTTCTTT.

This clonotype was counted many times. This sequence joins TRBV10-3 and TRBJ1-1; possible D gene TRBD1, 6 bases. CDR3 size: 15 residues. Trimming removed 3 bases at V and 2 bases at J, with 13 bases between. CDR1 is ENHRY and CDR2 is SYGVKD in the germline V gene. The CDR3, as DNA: TGTGCCATCAGTGACCAAGACAGGAGTAACACTGAAGCTTTCTTT. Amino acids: CAISDQDRSNTEAFF.

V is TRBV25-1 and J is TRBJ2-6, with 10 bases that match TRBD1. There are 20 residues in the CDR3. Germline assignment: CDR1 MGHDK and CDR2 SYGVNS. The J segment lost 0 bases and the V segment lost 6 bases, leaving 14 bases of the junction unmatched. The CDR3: CASSSTRGQGTLSGANVLTF. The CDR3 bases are TGTGCCAGCAGCTCAACACGGGGACAGGGGACCCTCTCTGGGGCCAACGTCCTGACTTTC. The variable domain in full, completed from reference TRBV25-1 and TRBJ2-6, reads EADIYQTPRYLVIGTGKKITLECSQTMGHDKMYWYQQDPGMELHLIHYSYGVNSTEKGDLSSESTVSRIRTEHFPLTLESARPSHTSQYLCASSSTRGQGTLSGANVLTFGAGSRLTVL.

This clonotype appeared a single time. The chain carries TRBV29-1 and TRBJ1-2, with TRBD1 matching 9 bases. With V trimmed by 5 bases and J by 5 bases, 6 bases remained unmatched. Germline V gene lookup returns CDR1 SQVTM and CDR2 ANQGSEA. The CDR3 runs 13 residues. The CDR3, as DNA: TGCAGCGTTCACGGGACAGGGCTTTATGGCTACACCTTC. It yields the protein CSVHGTGLYGYTF.